Listed here are 5 T cell receptor beta chains from one sample, sequenced in a study of T cell repertoires in cytomegalovirus infection (dated by TCRdb to between 2018 and 2021). TCRdb lists the instrument as Illumina HiSeq 1500. The public reads were reprocessed in TCRdb via fastp at Q25 and MiXCR, keeping in-frame beta chains. Each entry merges the rows of one CDR3 protein and shows their most common DNA and genes. The sample records roughly 130,000 distinct CDR3 sequences, more than 7% of which are singletons. The ten biggest clones cover roughly 9.1% of the sample. What was sequenced was PBMCs. These receptors were taken from a human donor in good health (CMV status not recorded). Some clones in this sample may be carry-over from other donors' samples.

This clonotype was picked up many times. J is TRBJ1-4 and V is TRBV29-1; maybe TRBD1 (5 bases). V was shortened by 3 bases and J by 3 bases, with 8 bases between the two germline ends. The CDR3 covers 13 residues. Germline V lookup: CDR1 SQVTM, CDR2 ANQGSEA. In DNA form, the CDR3 reads TGCAGCGTTGAGAGGGACCCTAATGAAAAACTGTTTTTT. This codes for CSVERDPNEKLFF.

This clonotype was detected a few times. The chain couples TRBV14 to TRBJ1-2; D is possibly TRBD1 (5 bases). V lost 0 bases, J lost 5 bases, and 10 bases lay in between. The germline gives CDR1 SGHDN, CDR2 FVKESK. The CDR3 is made up of 14 amino acids. Written as DNA, the CDR3 is TGTGCCAGCAGCCAAGATCGACAGCTTTATGGCTACACCTTC. It is translated as CASSQDRQLYGYTF.

As regards this clonotype: A read error may explain this, as a much larger clone is one base away. V usage is TRBV28 and J usage is TRBJ2-1, with D hard to call. This CDR3 contains 13 residues. CDR1 and CDR2 (germline): MDHEN, SYDVKM. The CDR3 region has the DNA TGTACCAGCAGCCTTGTCCCCTACAATGAGCAGTTCTTC. Protein: CTSSLVPYNEQFF.

This rearrangement joins TRBV2 to TRBJ2-2; D unresolved. The CDR3 loop spans 13 amino acids. Germline V gene lookup returns CDR1 SNHLY and CDR2 FYNNEI. V was cut by 4 bases and J by 4 bases, with 7 bases left in between. This chain's CDR3 is CASSVTVTGELFF. CDR3 DNA: TGTGCCAGCAGTGTGACGGTCACCGGGGAGCTGTTTTTT.

This chain uses TRBV12-3 or TRBV12-4 with TRBJ2-2; D is possibly TRBD2 (6 bases). The CDR3 totals 16 residues. V gave up 5 bases and J gave up 6 bases, with 19 bases separating them. CDR3 sequence: CASSGGWGSKSGELFF. CDR3 DNA sequence: TGTGCCAGCAGTGGGGGGTGGGGAAGCAAGTCCGGGGAGCTGTTTTTT.